This TCR beta chain comes out of a study of beta chain features in type 1 diabetes. In all sorted populations, purity surpassed 95%. The study's findings and limits: There was a possibility that cDNA sequencing over-represented cells with high TCR expression. There was a moderate but significant shortening of TCRB CDR3s in all four CD4+ subsets of Type 1 diabetes patients.

Trimming removed 7 bases at V and 5 bases at J, with 6 bases between. The CDR3 spans 11 residues. Per germline, CDR1 MNHNY and CDR2 SVGAGI (reference sequence). Turning to this clone: The antigen is unknown.

The investigators reverse transcribed all of the isolated RNA, so they sequenced expressed TCRB transcripts. Measured with immunoSEQ multiplex PCR; TCRdb has only the in-frame clones, and not every one. Here the sample spans roughly 450,000 clones, roughly 11% being singletons. Sequences were obtained from naive CD4+ T cells from blood. V usage is TRBV6-6 and J usage is TRBJ2-1; D not resolved. The clonotype originates from a woman aged 18-30 years in good health. CDR3 nucleotides: TGTGCCAGCACCCATCACAATGAGCAGTTCTTC. It translates to CASTHHNEQFF.